Shown below are 10 T cell receptor beta chains from a single sample sequenced in a study of blood T cell repertoires in COVID-19. Clones were read by immunoSEQ multiplex PCR, and TCRdb kept only the in-frame ones, dropping some. The data contain approximately 190,000 clones, around 80% of them singletons. Sequences were obtained from peripheral blood. The receptors originated from a man in his sixties with acute or convalescent COVID-19.

The V call is TRBV19, the J call TRBJ2-2, with D possibly matching TRBD2 (5 bases). CDR3 length: 16 amino acids. The germline gives CDR1 LNHDA, CDR2 SQIVND (reference sequence). Trimming removed 3 bases at V and 3 bases at J, with 14 bases between. CDR3 coding DNA: TGTGCCAGTAGTATGCTCGGGGTAAGCGACACCGGGGAGCTGTTTTTT. This sequence encodes CASSMLGVSDTGELFF.

The chain carries TRBV27 and TRBJ1-1; D is possibly TRBD1 (5 bases). The CDR3 sequence is 13 residues long. Germline V lookup: CDR1 MNHEY, CDR2 SMNVEV (reference sequence). V gave up 7 bases and J gave up 1 base, with 10 bases separating them. DNA of the CDR3: TGTGCCAGCAAGGGGAATGCGAACACTGAAGCTTTCTTT. Translated, it gives CASKGNANTEAFF.

This chain links TRBV12-5 with TRBJ2-1, with D perhaps matching TRBD2 (5 bases). Trimming stripped 3 bases from V and 2 bases from J, with 14 bases between. Germline V gene data show CDR1 as LGHNT and CDR2 as FRNRAP. The CDR3 consists of 16 residues. CDR3 region: CASGLVVGSPYNEQFF. The CDR3 coding sequence is TGTGCTAGTGGTTTAGTCGTGGGGAGCCCCTACAATGAGCAGTTCTTC.

For the CDR3, the DNA is TGTGCCAGTAGGAGGGAGATGGGCAATCAGCCCCAGCATTTT. Translated: CASRREMGNQPQHF. The rearrangement uses TRBV19 and TRBJ1-5; D not resolved. CDR3 length equals 14 residues. The V gene lost 6 bases and the J gene lost 2 bases, with 11 bases spanning the gap. The germline V gene encodes CDR1 LNHDA and CDR2 SQIVND (reference sequence).

This chain joins TRBV10-3 and TRBJ2-3; 9 bases match TRBD1. Germline CDR1 reads ENHRY; CDR2 reads SYGVKD. V was clipped by 9 bases and J by 0 bases; unmatched bases: 7. The CDR3 is made up of 15 amino acids. The CDR3 sequence: CAIGQGMPSTDTQYF. The CDR3 region has the DNA TGTGCCATAGGACAGGGGATGCCTAGCACAGATACGCAGTATTTT.

The chain joins TRBV2 to TRBJ1-1; D unresolved. The CDR3 consists of 15 residues. Per germline, CDR1 SNHLY and CDR2 FYNNEI. With 7 bases removed from V and 2 bases from J, the gap between germline ends came to 17 bases. The chain's CDR3 is CASKDILSGNTEAFF. The CDR3 nucleotides are TGTGCCAGCAAAGACATACTCAGCGGAAACACTGAAGCTTTCTTT.

The V call is TRBV5-1, the J call TRBJ2-3; 9 bases fit TRBD1. The V and J ends lost 3 bases and 4 bases, in that order; junction bases with no gene match: 6. The CDR3 spans 15 residues. Germline lookup yields CDR1 SGHRS and CDR2 YFSETQ. The CDR3: CASSSQGAGSDTQYF. The CDR3 DNA follows: TGCGCCAGCAGCTCACAGGGGGCTGGATCAGATACGCAGTATTTT. Together with reference TRBV5-1 and TRBJ2-3, the CDR3 gives the full variable domain: KAGVTQTPRYLIKTRGQQVTLSCSPISGHRSVSWYQQTPGQGLQFLFEYFSETQRNKGNFPGRFSGRQFSNSRSEMNVSTLELGDSALYLCASSSQGAGSDTQYFGPGTRLTVL.

This sequence joins TRBV19 and TRBJ2-1; 12 nucleotides agree with TRBD2. Per the germline V gene, CDR1 is LNHDA and CDR2 is SQIVND (reference sequence). With 6 bases clipped from V and 7 bases from J, the junction kept 7 bases outside the gene matches. This CDR3 is 15 amino acids long. The CDR3 DNA reads TGTGCCAGTAGCCTGACTAGCGGGAGTAGAAATGAGCAGTTCTTC. This codes for CASSLTSGSRNEQFF.

This chain joins TRBV28 and TRBJ1-5; D is ambiguous. The germline CDR1 and CDR2 sequences are MDHEN and SYDVKM. CDR3 length: 16 residues. V lost 6 bases and J 1 base, leaving 16 bases between the germline ends. The CDR3 coding sequence is TGTGCCAGCAGGGACGGGATTAGTCTAAGCAATCAGCCCCAGCATTTT. Protein product: CASRDGISLSNQPQHF. Filled out from reference TRBV28 and TRBJ1-5, the complete variable domain reads DVKVTQSSRYLVKRTGEKVFLECVQDMDHENMFWYRQDPGLGLRLIYFSYDVKMKEKGDIPEGYSVSREKKERFSLILESASTNQTSMYLCASRDGISLSNQPQHFGDGTRLSIL.

V is TRBV25-1 and J is TRBJ2-7; 11 bases align to TRBD2. V was pared by 5 bases and J by 0 bases, with 12 bases of the junction left unmatched. Germline-derived CDR1 and CDR2 are MGHDK and SYGVNS. There are 18 residues in the CDR3. The CDR3 protein is CASSRGSSGRPSSYEQYF. The DNA for the CDR3 is TGTGCCAGCAGTAGAGGCTCTAGCGGGAGGCCAAGCTCCTACGAGCAGTACTTC.